One and the same sample provided the 26 T cell receptor beta chains below, sequenced in a study of identical twins. Via MiXCR, TCRdb re-called the 5' RACE reads, giving one row per CDR3 protein. The sample lists hundreds of thousands of distinct CDR3 sequences, 7% occurring once. In addition, the sample was reused for a study of yellow fever vaccine responses in identical twins.

Sequenced material: memory (CD45RO+) T cells sorted from blood. The receptors here all came from a young woman in good health.

In this sample, this clonotype turned up once. The chain employs TRBV12-3 or TRBV12-4 and TRBJ2-2; the match to TRBD2 covers 13 bases. This CDR3 has 19 residues. The trim removed 11 bases at V and 3 bases at J, leaving 18 bases unmatched. CDR3 nucleotide sequence: TGTGCCCTCTGTTTAGCTTCTGGACTAGCGGGGGTCCACACCGGGGAGCTGTTTTTT. Its protein is CALCLASGLAGVHTGELFF.

This clonotype has a count of ten or more. The chain joins TRBV29-1 to TRBJ2-4; D is uncertain. Germline CDR1 SQVTM, CDR2 ANQGSEA. The CDR3 covers 15 residues. Trimming took off 5 bases at V and 2 bases at J, with 16 bases between the two ends. This chain's CDR3 is CSVSTRDSPKNIQYF. CDR3 DNA sequence: TGCAGCGTTTCTACACGCGATAGCCCCAAAAACATTCAGTACTTC.

V gene TRBV10-3 combines with J gene TRBJ2-4; weak D call: TRBD1 (6 bases). The CDR3 totals 17 residues. Germline lookup yields CDR1 ENHRY and CDR2 SYGVKD. Trimming took 0 bases from V and 0 from J, leaving 12 bases between them. CDR3 sequence reads: CAISESGQGKAKNIQYF. DNA of the CDR3: TGTGCCATCAGTGAGTCAGGGCAGGGGAAAGCCAAAAACATTCAGTACTTC.

This clonotype was counted a few times. The V call is TRBV28, the J call TRBJ2-7; D might be TRBD1 (5 bases). V dropped 2 bases and J dropped 0 bases, with 17 bases sitting between them. The CDR3 is made up of 17 amino acids. Germline loops: CDR1 MDHEN, CDR2 SYDVKM. As DNA, the CDR3 is TGTGCCAGCAGTTTACCGATAAGGGGCTGGAGCTCCTACGAGCAGTACTTC. It yields the protein CASSLPIRGWSSYEQYF. The entire variable domain, with the rest obtained from reference TRBV28 and TRBJ2-7, is as follows: DVKVTQSSRYLVKRTGEKVFLECVQDMDHENMFWYRQDPGLGLRLIYFSYDVKMKEKGDIPEGYSVSREKKERFSLILESASTNQTSMYLCASSLPIRGWSSYEQYFGPGTRLTVT.

This chain joins TRBV6-5 and TRBJ2-7; the match to TRBD2 covers 12 bases. The CDR3 runs 15 residues. Germline CDR1 and CDR2: MNHEY and SVGAGI. V gave up 2 bases and J gave up 2 bases; unmatched junction bases: 1. The CDR3 loop reads CASSYTSGGTYEQYV. CDR3 DNA sequence: TGTGCCAGCAGTTACACTAGCGGGGGGACCTACGAGCAGTACGTC.

DNA of the CDR3: TGTGCCAGCAGCCCCTCTCAGTGGGGGGGGCGCACAGATACGCAGTATTTT. This translates into CASSPSQWGGRTDTQYF. The V gene is TRBV11-2, the J gene TRBJ2-3; weak D call: TRBD2 (7 bases). The CDR3 is made up of 17 amino acids. Germline CDR1 and CDR2: SGHAT and FQNNGV. The V gene lost 5 bases and the J gene lost 1 base, with 19 bases spanning the gap.

This clonotype was counted many times. In DNA, the CDR3 is TGTGCCATCAGTAAAAACAGCCGGGACACCCCGGGTGTGCAGTACGTC. As protein: CAISKNSRDTPGVQYV. The J gene is TRBJ2-7, the V gene TRBV10-3; D is possibly TRBD1 (6 bases). Germline loops: CDR1 ENHRY, CDR2 SYGVKD. This CDR3 region has 16 residues. The V gene lost 5 bases and the J gene lost 9 bases, with 26 bases spanning the gap.

This clonotype occurred many times. The gene calls are TRBV5-1 and TRBJ2-7; no firm D call. CDR1 is SGHRS, CDR2 YFSETQ, per germline. The germline V and J ends were trimmed by 2 bases and 6 bases, with 12 bases remaining between them. CDR3 length: 13 residues. DNA of the CDR3: TGCGCCAGCAGCTTAACGATAGAGGTCGAGCAGTACTTC. Protein product: CASSLTIEVEQYF.

Ten or more counts support this clonotype. The chain is built from TRBV12-3 or TRBV12-4 and TRBJ1-3; D unresolved. With 4 bases removed from V and 11 bases from J, the gap between germline ends came to 9 bases. CDR3 length equals 11 residues. CDR3 sequence: CASSSRVSIYF. Written as DNA, the CDR3 is TGTGCCAGCAGTTCTAGGGTGTCCATATATTTT.

This clonotype was found many times. The chain carries TRBV21-1 and TRBJ2-1; the table assigns TRBD2, which was not confirmed against the DNA. TRBV21-1 is an annotated pseudogene. CDR3 length: 16 amino acids. For the CDR3, the DNA is TGTGCCAGCAGCGGAAGGTCGGAGACTAGCGCCCATGAGCAGTTCTTC. The encoded protein is CASSGRSETSAHEQFF.

This clonotype was counted many times. The CDR3 nucleotides read TGTGCCAGCAGTTTCGGAGACAGGGACACCGGGGAGCTGTTTTTT. The encoded protein is CASSFGDRDTGELFF. The rearrangement joins TRBV28 to TRBJ2-2, with 7 bases that match TRBD1. The length of the CDR3 is 15 residues. The germline gives CDR1 MDHEN, CDR2 SYDVKM. Germline trimming cut 3 bases from V and 3 bases from J; bases unmatched to any gene: 4.

J is TRBJ1-1 and V is TRBV10-1; no definite D call. In germline, CDR1 is WNHNN, CDR2 SYGVQD (reference sequence). The CDR3 extends over 14 amino acids. Trimming cost V 3 bases and J 1 base, with 9 bases left between them. DNA for the CDR3: TGCGCCAGCAGTGACTCGGGTTCGAACACTGAAGCTTTCTTT. Translation gives CASSDSGSNTEAFF.

This clonotype has more than one count but fewer than ten. The chain joins TRBV18 to TRBJ2-3; D not certain. V lost 3 bases to trimming and J lost 4 bases, with 8 bases between them. The CDR3 sequence is 13 residues long. Germline V gene sequence: CDR1 KGHSH, CDR2 LQKENI. CDR3 sequence: CASSPRSPDTQYF. CDR3 in DNA: TGTGCCAGCTCACCCCGCTCCCCAGATACGCAGTATTTT.

This clonotype was detected many times. V is TRBV7-6 and J is TRBJ1-6; 7 bases map to TRBD1. Germline lookup yields CDR1 SGHVS and CDR2 FNYEAQ. The trim removed 1 base at V and 5 bases at J, leaving 5 bases unmatched. The CDR3 runs to 16 residues. The CDR3, as DNA: TGTGCCAGCAGCTTAGGGGACAGCCTCAATAATTCACCCCTCCACTTT. This sequence encodes CASSLGDSLNNSPLHF.

This clonotype appeared a few times. This chain links TRBV20-1 with TRBJ1-1; D possibly corresponds to TRBD1 (5 bases). This CDR3 is 13 amino acids long. Per germline, CDR1 DFQATT and CDR2 SNEGSKA (reference sequence). V dropped 2 bases and J dropped 5 bases, with 12 bases sitting between them. The CDR3 nucleotides read TGCAGTGCTAGACAGGGTCGGAGGACTGAAGCTTTCTTT. Its translation is CSARQGRRTEAFF.

This rearrangement joins TRBV11-1 to TRBJ2-1; the match to TRBD2 covers 12 bases. Germline V CDR1 and CDR2: SGHAT, FQDESV (reference sequence). This CDR3 has 18 amino acids. V lost 2 bases, J lost 6 bases, and 11 bases stayed unmatched. Here the CDR3 DNA reads TGTGCCAGCAGCTTACCGTGGAGACTAGCGGGAGCCCTCAATGAGCAGTTCTTC. Amino acids: CASSLPWRLAGALNEQFF. Drawing the rest from reference TRBV11-1 and TRBJ2-1, the complete variable domain is EAEVAQSPRYKITEKSQAVAFWCDPISGHATLYWYRQILGQGPELLVQFQDESVVDDSQLPKDRFSAERLKGVDSTLKIQPAELGDSAMYLCASSLPWRLAGALNEQFFGPGTRLTVL.

The sample holds many counts of this clonotype. This chain uses TRBV5-1 with TRBJ2-5, with 10 nucleotides matching TRBD2. V lost 4 bases to trimming and J lost 1 base; unmatched junction nucleotides: 10. The CDR3 loop spans 17 amino acids. Looked up from germline, CDR1 is SGHRS and CDR2 is YFSETQ. CDR3 bases: TGCGCCAGCAGCCCCGGGTCTAGCGGGAGTCTCCAAGAGACCCAGTACTTC. Amino acid sequence: CASSPGSSGSLQETQYF.

V is TRBV29-1 and J is TRBJ1-1; D unclear. V dropped 6 bases and J dropped 4 bases, with 21 bases sitting between them. The CDR3 extends over 15 amino acids. Germline V gene sequence: CDR1 SQVTM, CDR2 ANQGSEA. The CDR3 region has the DNA TGCAGCGTCTCGAATGGGCGGGCAGAGTCCACTGAAGCTTTCTTT. Protein product: CSVSNGRAESTEAFF.

As for this clonotype: The junction does not match germline at one end; this may be a read error. The genes are TRBV4-2 and TRBJ2-5; D tentatively fits TRBD1 or TRBD2 (5 bases each). CDR3 length: 14 amino acids. The germline V gene has CDR1 LGHNA and CDR2 YNFKEQ. The CDR3 reads CAISPGLNQETQYF. CDR3 nucleotides: TGTGCCATCAGCCCGGGGCTCAACCAAGAGACCCAGTACTTC.

For the CDR3, the DNA is TGTGCCAGCAGCCAAGGAGGGACAGAAATATACCAAGAGACCCAGTACTTC. Translating gives CASSQGGTEIYQETQYF. V gene TRBV3-1 combines with J gene TRBJ2-5, with 7 bases that match TRBD1. Germline V gene lookup returns CDR1 LGHDT and CDR2 YNNKEL (reference sequence). This CDR3 contains 17 residues. V gave up 1 base and J gave up 0 bases; unmatched junction bases: 8.

Worth noting for this clonotype: It may be a read error: a sequence one base away is much more abundant. V gene TRBV14 combines with J gene TRBJ2-1; 7 bases are a match to TRBD2. J was trimmed by 6 bases and V by 1 base; bases with no gene match: 18. From germline, CDR1 is SGHDN and CDR2 FVKESK. This CDR3 has 19 amino acids. This chain's CDR3 is CASSQGRFVREFPLNEQFF. The CDR3 coding sequence is TGTGCCAGCAGCCAAGGTCGATTCGTGCGGGAGTTCCCCCTCAATGAGCAGTTCTTC.

The CDR3 region is CASSPVQGHNEQFF. The CDR3 bases are TGTGCCAGCTCACCGGTACAGGGGCACAATGAGCAGTTCTTC. This chain connects TRBV18 to TRBJ2-1, with 7 bases that match TRBD1. The germline V gene encodes CDR1 KGHSH and CDR2 LQKENI. Trimming took 3 bases from V and 5 from J; bases not matched to a gene: 4. This CDR3 is 14 amino acids long.

This clonotype was seen more than once but under ten times. This chain uses TRBV24-1 with TRBJ1-1, with D unresolved. From germline, CDR1 is KGHDR and CDR2 SFDVKD. V was pared by 5 bases and J by 4 bases, with 13 bases between. CDR3 size: 14 residues. CDR3 loop: CATSGFNRGTEAFF. The CDR3 region has the DNA TGTGCCACCAGTGGATTCAACCGAGGCACTGAAGCTTTCTTT.

A few counts support this clonotype. The chain uses TRBV29-1 and TRBJ1-1; 10 nucleotides match TRBD1. J gave up 11 bases and V 4 bases, and 7 bases lay outside the gene matches. The CDR3 has 12 residues. The germline CDR1 and CDR2 sequences are SQVTM and ANQGSEA. CDR3 amino acids: CSVVPGQGKAFF. The CDR3 DNA follows: TGCAGCGTTGTCCCGGGACAGGGGAAGGCTTTCTTT.

This clonotype occurred many times. The chain carries TRBV5-1 and TRBJ2-1, with D perhaps assigned TRBD1 or TRBD2 (5 bases each). The germline CDR1 and CDR2 sequences are SGHRS and YFSETQ. The CDR3 extends over 15 amino acids. Trimming shortened V by 5 bases and J by 5 bases, and 17 bases separated the two germline ends. CDR3 amino acids: CASRRVGAGDNEQFF. CDR3 nucleotide sequence: TGCGCCAGCAGAAGAGTCGGGGCTGGAGACAATGAGCAGTTCTTC.

In its sample, this clonotype was seen many times. The chain recombines TRBV4-1 with TRBJ1-4, with unresolved D. This CDR3 has 14 amino acids. V was shortened by 1 base and J by 3 bases, with 6 bases between the two germline ends. Germline loops: CDR1 MGHRA, CDR2 YSYEKL. The CDR3 DNA follows: TGCGCCAGCAGCCAAGGGATGGCTAATGAAAAACTGTTTTTT. Protein product: CASSQGMANEKLFF.